These 27 T cell receptor beta chains share one sample of origin, sequenced in a study of T cells after yellow fever vaccination. TCRdb re-analysed the 5' RACE reads in MiXCR, keeping a single row per CDR3 protein. The sample holds a few hundred thousand distinct CDR3 sequences, around 4.5% seen once. This sample comprised PBMCs, obtained 15 days after the yellow fever booster vaccination. These receptor sequences come from a man aged 18 to 29 who received the YFV17D yellow fever vaccine.

Many counts were recorded for this clonotype. The chain joins TRBV5-1 to TRBJ2-3; 7 bases match TRBD1. V trimming: 0 bases; J trimming: 2 bases; junction bases outside the gene matches: 9. Germline loops: CDR1 SGHRS, CDR2 YFSETQ. The CDR3 loop spans 17 amino acids. Written as DNA, the CDR3 is TGCGCCAGCAGCTTGGGCTACAGGGGCCTCCTCACAGATACGCAGTATTTT. Protein product: CASSLGYRGLLTDTQYF.

This clonotype was observed a few times. The chain is built from TRBV7-3 and TRBJ2-3, with TRBD2 matching 7 bases. CDR3 size: 15 residues. Germline V gene sequence: CDR1 SGHTA, CDR2 FQGTGA. Trimming took 4 bases from V and 1 from J; bases not matched to a gene: 5. The DNA of the CDR3 is TGTGCCAGCAGCTCCGGACTAGTAGGCACAGATACGCAGTATTTT. Protein product: CASSSGLVGTDTQYF. Variable domain in full (rest from reference TRBV7-3 and TRBJ2-3): GAGVSQTPSNKVTEKGKYVELRCDPISGHTALYWYRQSLGQGPEFLIYFQGTGAADDSGLPNDRFFAVRPEGSVSTLKIQRTERGDSAVYLCASSSGLVGTDTQYFGPGTRLTVL.

This clonotype was seen a handful of times. The chain uses TRBV4-1 and TRBJ2-5; D not resolved. V was trimmed by 1 base and J by 5 bases, leaving 14 bases between them. Germline CDR1 reads MGHRA; CDR2 reads YSYEKL. CDR3 length: 15 residues. The CDR3 nucleotides are TGCGCCAGCAGCCAAGGGTCCAGACCCCGGGAGACCCAGTACTTC. This sequence encodes CASSQGSRPRETQYF.

In its sample, this clonotype was seen many times. The rearrangement links TRBV6-5 to TRBJ2-7, with 11 bases identical to TRBD2. The CDR3 contains 15 residues. From germline, CDR1 is MNHEY and CDR2 SVGAGI. The J segment lost 3 bases and the V segment lost 6 bases, leaving 7 bases of the junction unmatched. This chain's CDR3 is CASSETSGDLYEQYF. The CDR3 nucleotides are TGTGCCAGCAGCGAGACTAGCGGGGATCTCTACGAGCAGTACTTC.

The genes are TRBV6-5 and TRBJ1-1, with D possibly TRBD1 on 5 matching bases. The V and J ends lost 4 bases and 7 bases respectively, with 16 bases between them. Germline lookup yields CDR1 MNHEY and CDR2 SVGAGI. This CDR3 spans 14 amino acids. CDR3 sequence reads: CASSSLGGGVEAFF. The CDR3, as DNA: TGTGCCAGCAGTTCCCTGGGCGGAGGGGTTGAAGCTTTCTTT.

This clonotype has ten or more counts. The chain combines TRBV5-5 with TRBJ1-2; 7 positions agree with TRBD1. The germline CDR1 and CDR2 sequences are SGHKS and YYEKEE (reference sequence). V gave up 1 base and J gave up 8 bases; unmatched junction bases: 17. This CDR3 region has 17 residues. The CDR3 DNA is TGTGCCAGCAGCTTGAGCCTGGGGCAGGGGGTAGGAGAGGGCTACACCTTC. This codes for CASSLSLGQGVGEGYTF.

The chain is built from TRBV27 and TRBJ2-7; unclear D gene. With 7 bases removed from V and 2 bases from J, the gap between germline ends came to 18 bases. This CDR3 has 15 amino acids. The germline V gene has CDR1 MNHEY and CDR2 SMNVEV (reference sequence). CDR3 in amino acids: CASTSHRQAPYEQYF. In DNA, the CDR3 is TGTGCCAGCACTTCCCACCGGCAGGCGCCCTACGAGCAGTACTTC.

The table lists this clonotype with many counts. The gene calls are TRBV9 and TRBJ2-1; the D call may be TRBD1 or TRBD2 (7 bases each). V was pared by 4 bases and J by 3 bases, with 17 bases between. CDR1 and CDR2 (germline): SGDLS, YYNGEE. There are 16 residues in the CDR3. The CDR3 DNA follows: TGTGCCAGCAGCCCGGGGGAGGGGGCTCTCTACAATGAGCAGTTCTTC. Protein: CASSPGEGALYNEQFF.

CDR3 in amino acids: CASSLAGWVTNEKLFF. CDR3 DNA: TGTGCCAGCAGCTTAGCGGGTTGGGTGACTAATGAAAAACTGTTTTTT. This chain links TRBV7-2 with TRBJ1-4; no firm D call. The length of the CDR3 is 16 residues. The V and J ends lost 0 bases and 2 bases respectively, with 10 bases between them. Germline loops: CDR1 SGHTA, CDR2 FQGNSA.

This clonotype has ten or more counts. The chain recombines TRBV20-1 with TRBJ2-5; 7 bases agree with TRBD2. This CDR3 comprises 16 residues. Germline V gene lookup returns CDR1 DFQATT and CDR2 SNEGSKA (reference sequence). Trimming cost V 0 bases and J 1 base; bases outside gene matches: 8. The chain's CDR3 is CSARDLETSSQETQYF. The CDR3 nucleotides read TGCAGTGCTAGAGATTTAGAGACTAGCTCCCAAGAGACCCAGTACTTC.

This clonotype was counted many times. The chain employs TRBV7-9 and TRBJ2-1, with TRBD1 identical over 8 bases. This CDR3 contains 17 residues. The V gene end was trimmed by 5 bases and the J gene end by 5 bases; junction bases not matched to a gene: 14. Germline assignment: CDR1 SEHNR and CDR2 FQNEAQ (reference sequence). The CDR3 DNA follows: TGTGCCAGCAGCCCGTATCGTTCGGACAGGGTGCACAATGAGCAGTTCTTC. It translates to CASSPYRSDRVHNEQFF.

This clonotype was detected only a few times. This chain's CDR3 is CASSFSSGAPGELFF. The CDR3 bases are TGTGCCAGCAGCTTTTCTAGCGGGGCCCCCGGGGAGCTGTTTTTT. The genes are TRBV7-2 and TRBJ2-2; 9 positions agree with TRBD2. V was pared by 3 bases and J by 6 bases, with 5 bases of the junction left unmatched. Germline assignment: CDR1 SGHTA and CDR2 FQGNSA. This CDR3 has 15 amino acids.

Many counts were recorded for this clonotype. The V and J genes are TRBV7-8 and TRBJ1-1, with TRBD1 matching over 11 bases. The CDR3 consists of 15 residues. With 4 bases clipped from V and 4 bases from J, the junction kept 5 bases outside the gene matches. Germline V gene data show CDR1 as SGHVS and CDR2 as FQNEAQ. CDR3 sequence (DNA): TGTGCCAGCAGCTCGAAGGGACAGGGGGGCACTGAAGCTTTCTTT. This codes for CASSSKGQGGTEAFF.

The V and J genes are TRBV20-1 and TRBJ2-5; D tentatively fits TRBD1 or TRBD2 (5 bases each). Trimming stripped 8 bases from V and 5 bases from J, with 18 bases between. The CDR3 sequence is 13 residues long. The germline V gene encodes CDR1 DFQATT and CDR2 SNEGSKA (reference sequence). CDR3 bases: TGCAGTCCGTACGCGGTGTGGGGGGAGACCCAGTACTTC. Translation: CSPYAVWGETQYF.

V gene TRBV7-2 combines with J gene TRBJ2-6; no clear D. V lost 1 base and J lost 0, with 7 bases in between. Germline assignment: CDR1 SGHTA and CDR2 FQGNSA. This CDR3 is 16 amino acids long. The CDR3 sequence is CASSLERLSGANVLTF. CDR3 DNA: TGTGCCAGCAGCTTAGAGAGACTCTCTGGGGCCAACGTCCTGACTTTC.

Many counts were recorded for this clonotype. The chain employs TRBV7-9 and TRBJ2-1; 11 bases agree with TRBD2. The germline V gene encodes CDR1 SEHNR and CDR2 FQNEAQ (reference sequence). J was trimmed by 10 bases and V by 2 bases; bases with no gene match: 10. CDR3 length: 16 amino acids. CDR3 sequence: CASSLSTSGARREQFF. The CDR3 DNA reads TGTGCCAGCAGCTTATCGACTAGCGGGGCCCGAAGGGAGCAGTTCTTC.

This clonotype was picked up a small number of times. V gene TRBV7-3 combines with J gene TRBJ2-1; 10 bases map to TRBD2. Germline V gene sequence: CDR1 SGHTA, CDR2 FQGTGA. This CDR3 spans 16 amino acids. V gave up 2 bases and J gave up 4 bases; unmatched junction bases: 5. The CDR3 DNA follows: TGTGCCAGCAGCTTACTAGCGGGGGCCCTATACAATGAGCAGTTCTTC. It specifies CASSLLAGALYNEQFF.

This clonotype was observed many times. The chain is built from TRBV4-3 and TRBJ1-1; D remains ambiguous. CDR3 length: 14 residues. The V gene's germline CDR1 is LGHNA and CDR2 YSLEER. Trimming took 4 bases from V and 4 from J, leaving 13 bases between them. CDR3 loop: CASSRWTTGTEAFF. The CDR3 region has the DNA TGCGCCAGCAGCCGCTGGACTACGGGCACTGAAGCTTTCTTT.

The chain employs TRBV3-1 and TRBJ1-2; D not certain. V was cut by 5 bases and J by 3 bases, with 10 bases left in between. CDR1 LGHDT and CDR2 YNNKEL come from the germline V gene (reference sequence). CDR3 length equals 13 residues. CDR3: CASSSGLYYGYTF. The CDR3 nucleotides read TGTGCCAGCAGCTCGGGCCTCTACTATGGCTACACCTTC.

The chain employs TRBV12-3 or TRBV12-4 and TRBJ2-1, with D possibly being TRBD2 (6 bases). The CDR3 is 16 amino acids. V was shortened by 5 bases and J by 0 bases, with 14 bases between the two germline ends. The chain's CDR3 is CASSRGDLSSYNEQFF. The CDR3 DNA is TGTGCCAGCAGTCGCGGGGACCTAAGCTCCTACAATGAGCAGTTCTTC.

A remark on this clonotype: This could be a read error, since a much larger clone is one nucleotide away. The genes are TRBV20-1 and TRBJ1-1; D uncertain. Trimming removed 2 bases from V and 6 bases from J, with 13 bases in between. CDR1 is DFQATT, CDR2 SNEGSKA, per germline (reference sequence). The CDR3 contains 13 residues. Written as DNA, the CDR3 is TGCAGTGCTAGAAATGGTGGAGGCTCTGAAGCTTTCTTT. Translation: CSARNGGGSEAFF.

Ten or more counts support this clonotype. The rearrangement uses TRBV6-5 and TRBJ1-2, with a possible D match to TRBD1 (5 bases). The CDR3 contains 14 residues. The V gene's germline CDR1 is MNHEY and CDR2 SVGAGI. Trimming shortened V by 0 bases and J by 2 bases, and 7 bases separated the two germline ends. Written as DNA, the CDR3 is TGTGCCAGCAGTTACTCTCAGGGCAACTATGGCTACACCTTC. Translation gives CASSYSQGNYGYTF.

This clonotype was picked up many times. In DNA, the CDR3 is TGTGCCAGCAGTACCCGCGGTCCTGGCACAGATACGCAGTATTTT. Its protein product is CASSTRGPGTDTQYF. The J gene is TRBJ2-3, the V gene TRBV6-2 or TRBV6-3; D not certain. This CDR3 spans 15 amino acids. V lost 5 bases and J lost 1, with 13 bases in between. Germline CDR1 is MNHEY and CDR2 is SVGEGT.

This clonotype was counted at least ten times. The rearrangement joins TRBV5-5 to TRBJ2-7; D may match TRBD1 or TRBD2 (5 bases each). Germline V gives CDR1 SGHKS, CDR2 YYEKEE (reference sequence). The length of the CDR3 is 13 residues. Trimming cost V 0 bases and J 9 bases, with 13 bases left between them. The CDR3, as DNA: TGTGCCAGCAGCTTGGCGGAGCTGGGACGGCAGTACGTC. Amino acids: CASSLAELGRQYV.

This clonotype was counted only a few times. This chain joins TRBV18 and TRBJ2-3; D possibly uses TRBD1 or TRBD2 (5 bases each). This CDR3 contains 14 residues. V was trimmed by 6 bases and J by 7 bases, leaving 17 bases between them. CDR1 KGHSH and CDR2 LQKENI come from the germline V gene. CDR3 nucleotide sequence: TGTGCCAGCTCCGGGACCGCGGCCGTGCATACGCAGTATTTT. Its translation is CASSGTAAVHTQYF. The whole variable domain, remainder taken from reference TRBV18 and TRBJ2-3, is NAGVMQNPRHLVRRRGQEARLRCSPMKGHSHVYWYRQLPEEGLKFMVYLQKENIIDESGMPKERFSAEFPKEGPSILRIQQVVRGDSAAYFCASSGTAAVHTQYFGPGTRLTVL.

The J gene is TRBJ2-7, the V gene TRBV4-2, with 8 bases lining up with TRBD2. CDR1 is LGHNA and CDR2 is YNFKEQ in the germline V gene. With V trimmed by 1 base and J by 3 bases, 2 bases remained unmatched. This CDR3 contains 14 residues. CDR3 region: CASSQGGGYYEQYF. Written as DNA, the CDR3 is TGTGCCAGCAGCCAAGGCGGGGGGTACTACGAGCAGTACTTC.

This clonotype was seen at least ten times. The chain links TRBV20-1 to TRBJ1-4; D not certain. The V end was cut by 2 bases, the J end by 6 bases, with 13 bases between. This CDR3 is built from 14 residues. The germline CDR1 and CDR2 sequences are DFQATT and SNEGSKA (reference sequence). The CDR3 sequence: CSARQAHRDEKLFF. DNA for the CDR3: TGCAGTGCTAGACAGGCCCATCGAGATGAAAAACTGTTTTTT.